This TCR beta chain was identified in a study of control samples from healthy donors and cancer patients. V was pared by 7 bases and J by 4 bases, with 10 bases between. CDR3 length: 11 residues. The germline V gene encodes CDR1 SQVTM and CDR2 ANQGSEA. In the case of this clone: The sample has other DNA sequences that encode this CDR3 too.

Assay: immunoSEQ multiplex PCR; the TCRdb copy retains only in-frame clones and omits some. The data show around 26,000 clones, about 81% seen once. Specimen: PBMCs. This sequence originates from a man aged 55 to 69 with colorectal cancer. This chain uses TRBV29-1 with TRBJ1-2; D possibly corresponds to TRBD1 (5 bases). CDR3 residues: CSAGTSYGYTF. Written as DNA, the CDR3 is TGCAGCGCAGGGACTAGCTATGGCTACACCTTC.